This TCR beta chain was documented in a study of OX40 agonist ivuxolimab in advanced cancers. This CDR3 is built from 14 residues. V shed 0 bases and J shed 6 bases, with 12 bases lying between them. Germline CDR1 is SGHRS and CDR2 is YFSETQ. The data were produced by immunoSEQ multiplex PCR, yet TCRdb's version contains in-frame clones alone and is incomplete. Counted here are some 62,000 clones, about 92% occurring once; the ten biggest clones make up 0.5% to 0.75%. Specimen: CD4+ or CD8+ T cells sorted from blood, collected in a trial of the OX40 agonist ivuxolimab. The chain has TRBV5-1 and TRBJ1-2; D call uncertain. The TCR was taken from an adult with an advanced solid tumor such as melanoma, head and neck, liver or kidney cancer. The chain's CDR3 is CASSLAPGPNGYTF. In nucleotides, the CDR3 is TGCGCCAGCAGCTTGGCCCCAGGTCCCAATGGCTACACCTTC.